A selection of T cell receptor beta chains follows, all from one sample in a study of blood T cell repertoires in COVID-19. Clones were sequenced by immunoSEQ multiplex PCR, and TCRdb holds only the in-frame ones, with some missing. The sample consists of some 240,000 clones, roughly 84% of them appearing once. Sequenced sample: peripheral blood. All receptors come from a woman between 35 and 50 years old who had recovered from COVID-19. Both conserved end residues are trimmed from each CDR3. Size is omitted from some rows. Given values are once, few, many or a class for expanded clones.

TRBV15 | - | ATTTGQFSGNTIY
TRBV29-1 | few | SVRGSSYEQY
TRBV5-6 | - | ASSPLWRDRRSYEQY
TRBV2 | - | ASSLAGTGGYEQY
TRBV28 | - | ASQPPGTGRNQPQH
TRBV28 | once | ASSLGRGNTEAF
TRBV19 | once | ASSIGQGLNTEAF
TRBV2 | - | ASSGDIYQPQH
TRBV28 | - | ASSFGDDGGYGYT
TRBV19 | - | ASSSTGALGYQPQH
TRBV6-4 | medium-sized | ASSESGGSYEQY
TRBV7-9 | - | ASSGTGTSGNEQF
TRBV29-1 | - | SVARRQATEAF
TRBV6-5 | - | ASKSSGGSHEQY
TRBV28 | - | ASSFASGKGNNSPLH
TRBV5-1 | once | ASSLVGDGYT